This TCR beta chain was observed in a study of CD8+CD57+ T cells in acquired aplastic anemia. In the study overall: Quantities of DNA derived from sorted CD4+ and CD8+ cells averaged around 3 ug. As sequenced from healthy donors, CD4+ cells averaged about 9.8 million reads. Study results and limitations: Almost 30 sequences, all CD8+ CDR3, were shared between patients and controls.

Note on this clonotype: The antigen is undetermined. A junction end diverges from the germline sequence, so it may reflect a read error.

Per germline, CDR1 SGHTA and CDR2 FQGTGA. CDR3 length equals 14 residues. For CDR3 and TCR beta VDJ profiling, genomic DNA was the template used. TCRdb re-called the reads through MiXCR, storing one row per CDR3 protein. Of approximately 380,000 distinct CDR3 sequences listed, about 70% are singletons. The sequenced sample consisted of sorted CD4+, CD8+, or CD8+CD57+ T cells (not recorded which) from PBMCs. The origin of this receptor is a human donor in good health, serving as a control. This chain connects TRBV7-3 to TRBJ2-2; possible D gene TRBD1, 6 bases. CDR3 DNA sequence: TGTGCCAGCAGCTTTCCGACGGGCACAGGGCAGCTGCTTTTT. This sequence encodes CASSFPTGTGQLLF.